This TCR beta chain was sequenced during a study of OX40 agonist ivuxolimab in advanced cancers. Study at large: Administration of intravenous ivuxolimab to patients occurred every 2 weeks at 0.01 to 10 mg/kg.

Trimming removed 7 bases from V and 1 base from J; junction bases left unmatched: 6. CDR1 is MNHNS, CDR2 SASEGT, per germline. This CDR3 comprises 14 residues. Details on this clone: Its antigen is still unknown.

Clones were read by immunoSEQ multiplex PCR, and TCRdb kept only the in-frame ones, dropping some. The sample has roughly 55,000 clones, over 70% seen once; the top ten hold less than 4.5%. Study results and limitations: Among T cells, CD8+ cells averaged more expanded clones than CD4+ cells. There were also nonresponders showing low normalized T-cell clonal expansion.

This TCR was recovered from an adult with an advanced solid tumor such as melanoma, head and neck, liver or kidney cancer. The chain joins TRBV6-1 to TRBJ1-1, with 7 bases matching TRBD1. The sequenced sample was CD4+ or CD8+ T cells sorted from blood, obtained in a trial of the OX40 agonist ivuxolimab. DNA for the CDR3: TGTGCCAGCAACGCCGGACAGGCGAACACTGAAGCTTTCTTT. Translating gives CASNAGQANTEAFF.